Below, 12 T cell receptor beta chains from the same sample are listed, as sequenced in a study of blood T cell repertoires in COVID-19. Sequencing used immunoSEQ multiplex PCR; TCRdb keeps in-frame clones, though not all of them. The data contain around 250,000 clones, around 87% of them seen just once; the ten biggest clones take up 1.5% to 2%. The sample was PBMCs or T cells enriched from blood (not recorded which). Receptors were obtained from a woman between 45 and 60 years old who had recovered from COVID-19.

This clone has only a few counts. The CDR3: CAIPIAGGPFGNEQFF. The CDR3 bases are TGTGCCATCCCTATAGCGGGAGGGCCTTTTGGCAATGAGCAGTTCTTC. V and J are TRBV7-2 and TRBJ2-1; 11 positions agree with TRBD2. Germline values: CDR1 SGHTA, CDR2 FQGNSA. The CDR3 is made up of 16 amino acids. The V gene end was trimmed by 10 bases and the J gene end by 6 bases; junction bases not matched to a gene: 14.

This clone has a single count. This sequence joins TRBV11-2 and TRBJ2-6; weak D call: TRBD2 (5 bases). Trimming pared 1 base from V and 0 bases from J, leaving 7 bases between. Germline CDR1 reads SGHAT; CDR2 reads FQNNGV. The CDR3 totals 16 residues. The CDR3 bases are TGTGCCAGCAGCTTAGCGGGGAGCTCTGGGGCCAACGTCCTGACTTTC. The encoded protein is CASSLAGSSGANVLTF.

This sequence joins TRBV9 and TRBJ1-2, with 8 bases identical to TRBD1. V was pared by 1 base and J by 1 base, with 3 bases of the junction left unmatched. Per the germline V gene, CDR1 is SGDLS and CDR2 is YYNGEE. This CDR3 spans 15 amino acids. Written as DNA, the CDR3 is TGTGCCAGCAGCGTAACAGGGGGGAATAACTATGGCTACACCTTC. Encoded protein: CASSVTGGNNYGYTF.

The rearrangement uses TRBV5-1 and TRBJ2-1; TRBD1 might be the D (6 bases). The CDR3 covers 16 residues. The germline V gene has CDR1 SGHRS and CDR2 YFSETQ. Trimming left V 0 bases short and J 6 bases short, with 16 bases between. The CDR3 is CASSLALGASRNEQFF. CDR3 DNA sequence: TGCGCCAGCAGCTTGGCATTGGGGGCGTCCCGCAATGAGCAGTTCTTC.

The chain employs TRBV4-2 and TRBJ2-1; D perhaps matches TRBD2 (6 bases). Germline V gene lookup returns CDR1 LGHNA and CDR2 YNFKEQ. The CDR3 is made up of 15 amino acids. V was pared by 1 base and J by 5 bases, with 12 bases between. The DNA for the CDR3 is TGTGCCAGCAGCCAAGGCGGGGCGAGGGACAATGAGCAGTTCTTC. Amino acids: CASSQGGARDNEQFF.

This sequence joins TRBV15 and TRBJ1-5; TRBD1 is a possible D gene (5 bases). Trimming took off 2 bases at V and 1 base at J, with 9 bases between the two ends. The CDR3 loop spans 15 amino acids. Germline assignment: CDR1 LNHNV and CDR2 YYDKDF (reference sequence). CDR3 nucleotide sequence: TGTGCCACCAGCAGACTGACAGTGAGCAATCAGCCCCAGCATTTT. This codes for CATSRLTVSNQPQHF.

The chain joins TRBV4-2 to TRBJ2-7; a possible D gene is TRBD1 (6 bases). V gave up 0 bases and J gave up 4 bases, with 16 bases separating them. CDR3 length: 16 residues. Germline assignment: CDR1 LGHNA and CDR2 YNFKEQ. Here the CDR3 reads CASSQDLGTTAYEQYF. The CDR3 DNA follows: TGTGCCAGCAGCCAAGATTTAGGGACAACCGCGTACGAGCAGTACTTC.

The CDR3: CASSVQGGTEAFF. CDR3 in DNA: TGTGCCAGCAGCGTACAGGGCGGCACTGAAGCTTTCTTT. This chain links TRBV7-2 with TRBJ1-1, with D perhaps TRBD1 (6 bases). V dropped 5 bases and J dropped 4 bases, with 11 bases sitting between them. Germline assignment: CDR1 SGHTA and CDR2 FQGNSA. The CDR3 has 13 residues. The variable domain in full, with the rest retrieved from reference TRBV7-2 and TRBJ1-1, is GAGVSQSPSNKVTEKGKDVELRCDPISGHTALYWYRQSLGQGLEFLIYFQGNSAPDKSGLPSDRFSAERTGGSVSTLTIQRTQQEDSAVYLCASSVQGGTEAFFGQGTRLTVV.

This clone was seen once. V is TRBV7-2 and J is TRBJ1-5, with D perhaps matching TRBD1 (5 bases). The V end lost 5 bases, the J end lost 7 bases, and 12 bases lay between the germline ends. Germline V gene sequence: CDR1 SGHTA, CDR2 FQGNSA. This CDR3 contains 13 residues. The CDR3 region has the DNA TGTGCCAGCAGCCGTCAGGGTGTCCAGCCCCAGCATTTT. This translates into CASSRQGVQPQHF.

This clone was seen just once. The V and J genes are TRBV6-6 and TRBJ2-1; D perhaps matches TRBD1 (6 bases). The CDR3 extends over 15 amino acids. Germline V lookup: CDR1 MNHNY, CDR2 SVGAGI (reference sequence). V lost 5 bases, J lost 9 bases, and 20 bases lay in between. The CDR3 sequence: CASSTGSQGKSEQFF. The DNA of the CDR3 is TGTGCCAGCAGTACCGGTTCGCAGGGGAAGAGTGAGCAGTTCTTC.

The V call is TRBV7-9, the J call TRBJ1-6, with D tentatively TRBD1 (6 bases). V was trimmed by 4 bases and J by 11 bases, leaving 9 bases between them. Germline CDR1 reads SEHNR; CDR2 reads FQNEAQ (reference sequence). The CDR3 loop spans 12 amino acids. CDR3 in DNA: TGTGCCAGCAGCTCAGGGGATGCACCCCTCCACTTT. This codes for CASSSGDAPLHF.

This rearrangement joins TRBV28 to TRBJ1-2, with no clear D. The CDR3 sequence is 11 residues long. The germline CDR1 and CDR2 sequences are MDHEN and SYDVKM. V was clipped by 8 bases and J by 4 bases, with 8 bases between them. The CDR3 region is CASSTGYGYTF. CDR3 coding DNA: TGTGCCAGCTCCACGGGCTATGGCTACACCTTC.